The clone carrying this T cell receptor beta chain was seen many times. What it recognizes is unknown. In germline, CDR1 is SQVTM, CDR2 ANQGSEA. The CDR3 contains 12 residues. The sample belongs to a study of breast tumors, draining lymph nodes, adjacent tissues. Study conclusions and caveats: Luminal-like breast cancer showed significantly greater tumor-nontumor repertoire similarity than basal-like breast cancer did. The lymph node origin of tumor T cells was framed as consistent with a hypothesis, not demonstrated.

Samples came from axillary lymph nodes draining the breast cancer. TCRdb called the multiplex PCR reads again in MiXCR, with one record for every CDR3 protein. The sample shows about 130,000 distinct CDR3 sequences, about 20% of them seen only once. This TCR was recovered from a female donor with breast cancer. Some clones in this sample may be carry-over from other donors' samples. Specimen: axillary lymph node tissue. The chain is built from TRBV29-1 and TRBJ2-3, with D tentatively TRBD2 (6 bases). CDR3 region: CGARGGSDTQYF. In DNA form, the CDR3 reads TGCGGCGCCCGCGGAGGGTCAGATACGCAGTATTTT.